The T cell receptor (beta chain) under discussion was sequenced for a study of T-cell memory formation after mild COVID-19. In this sample, this clonotype turned up a few times. Its specificity is not known. V was clipped by 1 base and J by 8 bases; unmatched bases: 11. The CDR3 extends over 16 amino acids. Germline V gives CDR1 SGHTA, CDR2 FQGTGA. Each CDR3 protein is one row after TCRdb ran MiXCR on the 5' RACE reads. In the table there are about 540,000 distinct CDR3 sequences, around 20% of which are singletons. Overall study findings and caveats: CM and EM subsets held most contracting CD4+ clones; EMRA held CD8+ ones. CD4/CD8 balance held among clones contracting day 15 to 85, and later expanders leaned CD4+.

Sequencing input: PBMCs or a T cell subset sorted from them (not recorded which). This chain connects TRBV7-3 to TRBJ2-1, with TRBD2 identical over 7 bases. The receptor's source is an adult woman who had mild COVID-19 (a few samples of this study predate the infection). Cell type and time point are not known. CDR3 in amino acids: CASSLRGVAGLDEQFF. The CDR3 DNA is TGTGCCAGCAGCTTAAGAGGGGTAGCGGGTTTGGATGAGCAGTTCTTC.